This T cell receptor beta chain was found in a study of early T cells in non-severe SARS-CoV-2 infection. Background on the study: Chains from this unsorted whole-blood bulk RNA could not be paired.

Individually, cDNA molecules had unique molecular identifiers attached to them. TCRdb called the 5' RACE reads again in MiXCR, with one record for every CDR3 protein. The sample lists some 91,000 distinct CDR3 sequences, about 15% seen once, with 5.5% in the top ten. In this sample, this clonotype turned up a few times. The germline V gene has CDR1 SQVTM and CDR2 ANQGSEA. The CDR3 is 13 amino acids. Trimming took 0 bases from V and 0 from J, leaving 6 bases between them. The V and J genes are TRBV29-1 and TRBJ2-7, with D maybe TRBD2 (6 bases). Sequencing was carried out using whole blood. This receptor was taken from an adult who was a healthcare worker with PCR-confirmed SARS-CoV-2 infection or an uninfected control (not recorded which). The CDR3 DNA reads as TGCAGCGTTGAAGACGGGAGCTCCTACGAGCAGTACTTC. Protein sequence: CSVEDGSSYEQYF.